This T cell receptor (beta chain) derives from a study of blood T cells in healthy people across ages. Using a J-beta primer mix together with a sample-barcoded 5' primer, a second PCR was run for 7 to 11 cycles. TCRdb passed the 5' RACE reads through MiXCR, listing each CDR3 protein once. The sample shows 800,000 to 950,000 distinct CDR3 sequences, 25% to 35% of them seen only once. The germline V and J ends were trimmed by 0 bases and 0 bases, with 3 bases remaining between them. Germline-derived CDR1 and CDR2 are SGHRS and YFSETQ. The length of the CDR3 is 13 residues. At least ten counts were recorded for this clonotype. These same records also appear under a second study, on T cells of mothers and their children.

The chain is built from TRBV5-1 and TRBJ2-5; D is undetermined. This TCR came from a middle-aged woman in good health. The sequencing sample was made of blood. The CDR3 DNA follows: TGCGCCAGCAGCTTGGACCACCAAGAGACCCAGTACTTC. Protein product: CASSLDHQETQYF.